One and the same sample provided the 30 T cell receptor beta chains below, sequenced in a study of spatial heterogeneity in lung cancer. General study points: Tumor mutation counts were tracked by expanded intratumoral alpha and beta TCR counts.

TCRdb redid the calling of the 5' RACE reads with MiXCR, one entry per CDR3 protein. The table includes 16,000 or so distinct CDR3 sequences, about 6.7% detected once. Which antigens these TCRs recognize remains unknown. The time point here: sample taken at primary tumor resection. The specimen comprised lung tumor tissue, sampled at surgery. The receptors originated from a female donor with early-stage non-small cell lung cancer.

About this clonotype itself: The library was designed around alpha chains, so this beta chain is a stray read whose abundance carries little weight. CDR3: CASSFTTGGEETQYF. In DNA, the CDR3 is TGTGCCAGCAGCTTCACGACAGGGGGGGAAGAGACCCAGTACTTC. The rearrangement uses TRBV7-9 and TRBJ2-5, with 9 positions matching TRBD1. Per germline, CDR1 SEHNR and CDR2 FQNEAQ (reference sequence). J gave up 3 bases and V 3 bases, and 5 bases lay outside the gene matches. The CDR3 length is 15 residues.

This clonotype was seen at least ten times. The library was prepared for alpha chains; this beta chain is a stray read, so its frequency means little. The rearrangement joins TRBV9 to TRBJ2-5; 7 nucleotides match TRBD2. The CDR3 sequence is 16 residues long. J gave up 4 bases and V 6 bases, and 15 bases lay outside the gene matches. CDR1 is SGDLS and CDR2 is YYNGEE in the germline V gene. The CDR3 protein is CASTPRGGGERETQYF. Here the CDR3 DNA reads TGTGCCAGCACCCCGCGGGGTGGGGGGGAGCGAGAGACCCAGTACTTC.

This clonotype has ten or more counts. The library was built for alpha chains, so this beta chain is an off-target read and its size means little. The rearrangement joins TRBV6-1 to TRBJ2-5, with D perhaps matching TRBD1 (6 bases). CDR1 and CDR2 from the germline V gene are MNHNS and SASEGT. CDR3 size: 15 residues. With 4 bases removed from V and 2 bases from J, the gap between germline ends came to 14 bases. CDR3 sequence: CASSALQGTQETQYF. The CDR3 DNA sequence: TGTGCCAGCAGTGCACTTCAGGGGACACAAGAGACCCAGTACTTC.

A word on this clonotype: A library made for alpha chains picked up this beta chain off target, so its size means little. The chain is built from TRBV5-6 and TRBJ2-1; 13 nucleotides match TRBD2. V shed 6 bases and J 4 bases; nucleotides not matched to a gene: 4. This CDR3 has 15 residues. CDR1 and CDR2 from the germline V gene are SGHDT and YYEEEE. DNA of the CDR3: TGTGCCAGCATCCAGACTAGCGGGGGGTACAATGAGCAGTTCTTC. Translated, it gives CASIQTSGGYNEQFF.

This clonotype appeared a few times. In a library made to pick up alpha chains, this beta chain is a stray read with a size that means little. This chain uses TRBV18 with TRBJ2-7; tentatively, D is TRBD1 (8 bases). CDR3 length equals 13 residues. Trimming shortened V by 8 bases and J by 0 bases, and 11 bases separated the two germline ends. Germline V gene sequence: CDR1 KGHSH, CDR2 LQKENI. The CDR3 region has the DNA TGTGCCAGCACAGGGGGGGTCTCCTACGAGCAGTACTTC. Its translation is CASTGGVSYEQYF.

To note about this clonotype: With the library built for alpha chains, this beta chain is off target and its frequency is not meaningful. V and J are TRBV5-6 and TRBJ2-7, with D possibly being TRBD1 (6 bases). The CDR3 consists of 15 residues. CDR1 and CDR2 from the germline V gene are SGHDT and YYEEEE. The germline V and J ends were trimmed by 4 bases and 0 bases, with 14 bases remaining between them. CDR3 residues: CASSTIRGHSYEQYF. The CDR3, as DNA: TGTGCCAGCAGCACGATCAGGGGACACTCCTACGAGCAGTACTTC. Looking up the rest from reference TRBV5-6 and TRBJ2-7 gives the full variable domain: DAGVTQSPTHLIKTRGQQVTLRCSPKSGHDTVSWYQQALGQGPQFIFQYYEEEERQRGNFPDRFSGHQFPNYSSELNVNALLLGDSALYLCASSTIRGHSYEQYFGPGTRLTVT.

This clonotype has ten or more counts. Being off target in a library aimed at alpha chains, this beta chain has a size of little meaning. The V gene is TRBV18, the J gene TRBJ2-3; the match to TRBD1 covers 8 bases. V was pared by 0 bases and J by 3 bases, with 14 bases of the junction left unmatched. Germline values: CDR1 KGHSH, CDR2 LQKENI. This CDR3 has 19 amino acids. The CDR3 region has the DNA TGTGCCAGCTCACCACCGAGTGTTTGGGACAGGTGGTCGACAGATACGCAGTATTTT. As protein: CASSPPSVWDRWSTDTQYF.

This clonotype was recorded many times. As an off-target read in a library built for alpha chains, this beta chain has a frequency of little significance. V gene TRBV7-2 combines with J gene TRBJ2-5; 7 nucleotides agree with TRBD2. Germline assignment: CDR1 SGHTA and CDR2 FQGNSA. V dropped 3 bases and J dropped 4; count of bases not matched to a gene: 5. The CDR3 has 14 amino acids. The CDR3 here is CASSLGGTRETQYF. CDR3 bases: TGTGCCAGCAGCTTGGGGGGGACTCGAGAGACCCAGTACTTC. Full variable domain (outside the CDR3, taken from reference TRBV7-2 and TRBJ2-5): GAGVSQSPSNKVTEKGKDVELRCDPISGHTALYWYRQSLGQGLEFLIYFQGNSAPDKSGLPSDRFSAERTGGSVSTLTIQRTQQEDSAVYLCASSLGGTRETQYFGPGTRLLVL.

The table lists this clonotype with a few counts. Since the library was made to target alpha chains, this beta chain is a stray read and its abundance is not meaningful. V is TRBV7-8 and J is TRBJ2-1; maybe TRBD1 (6 bases). The V and J ends lost 4 bases and 7 bases respectively, with 8 bases between them. Germline CDR1 is SGHVS and CDR2 is FQNEAQ. The CDR3 contains 12 residues. The chain's CDR3 is CASSSQGNEQFF. The CDR3 DNA is TGTGCCAGCAGCTCACAGGGTAATGAGCAGTTCTTC.

This clonotype has ten or more counts. This beta chain is off target for a library built for alpha chains, so its abundance means little. The gene calls are TRBV7-6 and TRBJ2-1, with D perhaps matching TRBD1 or TRBD2 (6 bases each). V lost 6 bases to trimming and J lost 6 bases, with 12 bases between them. CDR3 length: 13 amino acids. Germline CDR1 reads SGHVS; CDR2 reads FNYEAQ. CDR3 bases: TGTGCCAGCAGTAAGGGGGGTCTCAATGAGCAGTTCTTC. Translated, it gives CASSKGGLNEQFF.

This clonotype counts as medium-sized (0.01 to 0.1%). For a library built for alpha chains, this beta chain is a stray read; little rests on its size. This chain connects TRBV9 to TRBJ2-3, with D perhaps matching TRBD2 (6 bases). Germline V gives CDR1 SGDLS, CDR2 YYNGEE. Trimming pared 0 bases from V and 0 bases from J, leaving 11 bases between. CDR3 size: 16 residues. The CDR3 nucleotides read TGTGCCAGCAGCGTAGACGGGGGATCTAGCACAGATACGCAGTATTTT. Its protein product is CASSVDGGSSTDTQYF.

This clonotype was picked up one time. Just one base apart from a much larger clone, this may be a read error. Because the library targeted alpha chains, this beta chain is an off-target read whose size means little. The V gene is TRBV2, the J gene TRBJ1-5, with TRBD1 matching 8 bases. This CDR3 spans 15 amino acids. Per the germline V gene, CDR1 is SNHLY and CDR2 is FYNNEI. CDR3 region: CASSPAGGESQSQHF. The CDR3 DNA follows: TGTGCCAGCAGTCCCGCAGGGGGCGAGAGTCAGTCCCAGCATTTT.

By share, this clonotype ranks as medium-sized. Being off target in a library aimed at alpha chains, this beta chain has a size of little meaning. The rearrangement uses TRBV20-1 and TRBJ2-1; 11 nucleotides align to TRBD2. CDR1 DFQATT and CDR2 SNEGSKA come from the germline V gene (reference sequence). The CDR3 length is 15 residues. V lost 3 bases to trimming and J lost 7 bases; unmatched junction nucleotides: 8. In DNA, the CDR3 is TGCAGTGCTAGTGATAGCGGGGGGGCCAGGAATGAGCAGTTCTTC. Encoded protein: CSASDSGGARNEQFF.

For this clonotype: This beta chain came through as a stray read in a library set up for alpha chains, and its size says little. The rearrangement joins TRBV5-1 to TRBJ2-6; D may be TRBD1 or TRBD2 (6 bases each). Deletions cut 4 bases from V and 2 bases from J, with 10 bases between. The CDR3 is 15 residues long. The germline V gene has CDR1 SGHRS and CDR2 YFSETQ. As DNA, the CDR3 is TGCGCCAGCAGCCCGGGGGCGGCTGGGGCCAACGTCCTGACTTTC. Protein sequence: CASSPGAAGANVLTF.

This clonotype was seen ten or more times. This beta chain is a stray sequence in a library constructed for alpha chains; its clone size is not meaningful. This rearrangement joins TRBV27 to TRBJ2-5; TRBD1 might be the D (5 bases). Germline CDR1 MNHEY, CDR2 SMNVEV (reference sequence). V was shortened by 6 bases and J by 4 bases, with 9 bases between the two germline ends. The CDR3 sequence is 12 residues long. CDR3 sequence (DNA): TGTGCCAGCAGCCCAAGGGGAGAGACCCAGTACTTC. Protein: CASSPRGETQYF.

This clonotype has ten or more counts. With the library built for alpha chains, this beta chain is off target and its frequency is not meaningful. The chain couples TRBV9 to TRBJ2-7; possibly TRBD1 for D (6 bases). Germline V gene data show CDR1 as SGDLS and CDR2 as YYNGEE. The ends were cut back, 2 bases at V and 2 bases at J, with 14 bases in the middle. The CDR3 spans 15 residues. CDR3 DNA: TGTGCCAGCAGCGTCGGTCAGGGGAGTCCCTACGAGCAGTACTTC. Translation gives CASSVGQGSPYEQYF.

In this sample, this clonotype turned up many times. This beta chain is a stray read from a library made for alpha chains; its abundance is not meaningful. This sequence joins TRBV29-1 and TRBJ2-4, with D hard to call. Trimming took 7 bases from V and 0 from J, leaving 13 bases between them. The CDR3 has 14 amino acids. The germline V gene has CDR1 SQVTM and CDR2 ANQGSEA. The CDR3 reads CSAEDPLAKNIQYF. The CDR3 DNA sequence: TGCAGCGCCGAGGATCCCCTAGCCAAAAACATTCAGTACTTC.

The table lists this clonotype with many counts. This beta chain appears as a stray read in a library generated for alpha chains; its size is not informative. The rearrangement joins TRBV5-1 to TRBJ2-1; weak D call: TRBD1 (6 bases). The germline gives CDR1 SGHRS, CDR2 YFSETQ. This CDR3 has 14 residues. Deletions cut 3 bases from V and 4 bases from J, with 11 bases between. The CDR3 bases are TGCGCCAGCAGCTCGGCAGGGGTTTACAATGAGCAGTTCTTC. It codes for CASSSAGVYNEQFF.

This clonotype was recorded at least ten times. Since the library was made to target alpha chains, this beta chain is a stray read and its abundance is not meaningful. This chain connects TRBV12-3 or TRBV12-4 to TRBJ2-1; 11 bases fit TRBD2. The CDR3 runs to 18 residues. Losses at the gene ends were 1 base for V and 4 bases for J; bases not matched to a gene: 9. In DNA form, the CDR3 reads TGTGCCAGCAGTTTAGTTCGCACTAGCGGGAGACCTTACAATGAGCAGTTCTTC. Its translation is CASSLVRTSGRPYNEQFF.

This clonotype was observed many times. The library was designed around alpha chains, so this beta chain is a stray read whose abundance carries little weight. The chain's CDR3 is CASPPLETSGGTDTQYF. Here the CDR3 DNA reads TGCGCCAGCCCACCCCTTGAAACTAGCGGGGGAACAGATACGCAGTATTTT. The chain couples TRBV5-1 to TRBJ2-3; 11 bases are a match to TRBD2. The V and J ends lost 7 bases and 3 bases, in that order; junction bases with no gene match: 13. The length of the CDR3 is 17 residues. Germline CDR1 is SGHRS and CDR2 is YFSETQ.

There are many counts of this clonotype. The size of this beta chain means little, since it is a stray read in a library made for alpha chains. The gene calls are TRBV12-3 or TRBV12-4 and TRBJ1-6, with D perhaps TRBD1 (5 bases). The CDR3 consists of 15 residues. V lost 3 bases and J lost 7, with 13 bases in between. CDR3 nucleotide sequence: TGTGCCAGCAGTTTTGGTAGGGGCTCGAATTCACCCCTCCACTTT. Its protein product is CASSFGRGSNSPLHF.

This clonotype occurred many times. This beta chain represents an off-target read in a library built for alpha chains; its size is of limited meaning. The V and J genes are TRBV20-1 and TRBJ1-6, with 7 positions matching TRBD1. The CDR3 consists of 17 residues. Germline V gives CDR1 DFQATT, CDR2 SNEGSKA (reference sequence). V gave up 0 bases and J gave up 4 bases; unmatched junction bases: 9. CDR3 amino acids: CSARDREGGSYNSPLHF. The CDR3 nucleotides read TGCAGTGCTAGAGATCGGGAAGGGGGCAGTTATAATTCACCCCTCCACTTT.

This clonotype was counted ten times or more. This beta chain came through as a stray read in a library set up for alpha chains, and its size says little. The gene calls are TRBV5-6 and TRBJ1-5; D unresolved. The CDR3 runs 16 residues. The germline V and J ends were trimmed by 2 bases and 3 bases, with 15 bases remaining between them. Germline CDR1 SGHDT, CDR2 YYEEEE. Written as DNA, the CDR3 is TGTGCCAGCAGCTTTTCGGGCAGCATCTCCAATCAGCCCCAGCATTTT. Translation: CASSFSGSISNQPQHF. Supplemented by reference TRBV5-6 and TRBJ1-5, the full variable domain reads DAGVTQSPTHLIKTRGQQVTLRCSPKSGHDTVSWYQQALGQGPQFIFQYYEEEERQRGNFPDRFSGHQFPNYSSELNVNALLLGDSALYLCASSFSGSISNQPQHFGDGTRLSIL.

This clonotype was seen only a few times. Found in a library prepared for alpha chains, this beta chain is an off-target read, and its abundance has little meaning. The V and J genes are TRBV12-3 or TRBV12-4 and TRBJ2-5; 10 positions match TRBD2. The CDR3 is 18 amino acids. After removal of 0 bases from V and 0 bases from J, the junction contained 7 bases not matched to a gene. The CDR3 nucleotides are TGTGCCAGCAGTTTAGCAGGTTTAGCGGGGGGTGACCAAGAGACCCAGTACTTC. Encoded protein: CASSLAGLAGGDQETQYF.

This clonotype has just a few counts. This beta chain is off target for a library built for alpha chains, so its abundance means little. The chain joins TRBV24-1 to TRBJ2-2; the match to TRBD2 covers 14 bases. The CDR3 covers 16 residues. Trimming cost V 7 bases and J 5 bases; bases outside gene matches: 5. CDR1 is KGHDR, CDR2 SFDVKD, per germline. This CDR3 is CATRPGTSGGTGELFF. The DNA for the CDR3 is TGTGCCACCAGACCCGGGACTAGCGGGGGAACCGGGGAGCTGTTTTTT.

Many counts were recorded for this clonotype. Within a library made for alpha chains, this beta chain is off target, and its count is uninformative. The rearrangement joins TRBV6-6 to TRBJ1-2, with D unresolved. Per germline, CDR1 MNHNY and CDR2 SVGAGI (reference sequence). The CDR3 is made up of 14 amino acids. The V gene lost 7 bases and the J gene lost 3 bases, with 15 bases spanning the gap. The CDR3 sequence: CASTRDGEDYGYTF. The CDR3 bases are TGTGCCAGCACCCGCGACGGGGAAGACTATGGCTACACCTTC.

With regard to this clonotype: This beta chain came through as a stray read in a library set up for alpha chains, and its size says little. The chain uses TRBV19 and TRBJ2-3; D call uncertain. Between the trimmed V and J ends, which lost 4 bases and 0 bases, there was a span of 8 bases. The germline V gene encodes CDR1 LNHDA and CDR2 SQIVND (reference sequence). The CDR3 contains 14 residues. CDR3 bases: TGTGCCAGTAGTAACGCACTCAGCACAGATACGCAGTATTTT. Translating it yields CASSNALSTDTQYF.

As to this clonotype: This beta chain is an unintended read in a library built for alpha chains; its size means little. The genes are TRBV12-3 or TRBV12-4 and TRBJ1-4; D remains unclear. V lost 7 bases and J lost 5, with 11 bases in between. This CDR3 is built from 13 residues. CDR3: CASTGDANEKLFF. CDR3 DNA sequence: TGTGCCAGCACCGGAGATGCGAATGAAAAACTGTTTTTT.

This clonotype was seen repeatedly, ten times or more. This beta chain appears as a stray read in a library generated for alpha chains; its size is not informative. The chain employs TRBV5-1 and TRBJ1-5; D uncertain. Looked up from germline, CDR1 is SGHRS and CDR2 is YFSETQ. The CDR3 spans 13 residues. Deletions cut 0 bases from V and 4 bases from J, with 5 bases between. The CDR3 bases are TGCGCCAGCAGCTTGGAGGCAAATCAGCCCCAGCATTTT. Translation gives CASSLEANQPQHF.

This clonotype was seen ten or more times. The library was prepared for alpha chains; this beta chain is a stray read, so its frequency means little. V and J are TRBV7-8 and TRBJ2-1, with 7 bases lining up with TRBD2. V trimming: 4 bases; J trimming: 2 bases; junction bases outside the gene matches: 5. Germline CDR1 reads SGHVS; CDR2 reads FQNEAQ. CDR3 length equals 15 residues. In DNA form, the CDR3 reads TGTGCCAGCAGCTATATAGCGGGCCCCTACAATGAGCAGTTCTTC. Translated: CASSYIAGPYNEQFF. Using reference TRBV7-8 and TRBJ2-1 for the parts outside the CDR3, the full variable domain is GAGVSQSPRYKVAKRGQDVALRCDPISGHVSLFWYQQALGQGPEFLTYFQNEAQLDKSGLPSDRFFAERPEGSVSTLKIQRTQQEDSAVYLCASSYIAGPYNEQFFGPGTRLTVL.